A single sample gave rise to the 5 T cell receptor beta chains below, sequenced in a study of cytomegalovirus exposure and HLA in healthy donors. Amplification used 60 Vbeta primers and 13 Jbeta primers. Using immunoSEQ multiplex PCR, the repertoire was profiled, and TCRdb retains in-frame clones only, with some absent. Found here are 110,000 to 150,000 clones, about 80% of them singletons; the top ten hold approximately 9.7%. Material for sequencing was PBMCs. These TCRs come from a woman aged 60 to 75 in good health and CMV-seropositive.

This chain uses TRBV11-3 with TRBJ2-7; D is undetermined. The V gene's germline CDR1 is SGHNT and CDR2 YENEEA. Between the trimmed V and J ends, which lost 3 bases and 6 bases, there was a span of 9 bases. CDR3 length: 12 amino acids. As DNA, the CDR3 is TGTGCCAGCAGCTTCCTGGGCAGCGAGCAGTACTTC. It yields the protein CASSFLGSEQYF.

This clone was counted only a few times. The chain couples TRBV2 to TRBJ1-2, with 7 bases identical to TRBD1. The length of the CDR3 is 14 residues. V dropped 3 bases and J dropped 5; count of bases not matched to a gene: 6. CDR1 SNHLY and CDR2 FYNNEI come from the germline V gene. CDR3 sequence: CASSDRGKSYGYTF. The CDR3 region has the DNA TGTGCCAGCAGTGACAGGGGGAAGAGTTATGGCTACACCTTC.

CDR3: CASSQSGGRSYEQYF. As DNA, the CDR3 is TGTGCCAGCAGCCAATCGGGGGGGCGGTCCTACGAGCAGTACTTC. The chain employs TRBV16 and TRBJ2-7, with D perhaps TRBD2 (7 bases). The V gene's germline CDR1 is KGHSY and CDR2 FQNENV. The V end lost 0 bases, the J end lost 1 base, and 10 bases lay between the germline ends. This CDR3 spans 15 amino acids.

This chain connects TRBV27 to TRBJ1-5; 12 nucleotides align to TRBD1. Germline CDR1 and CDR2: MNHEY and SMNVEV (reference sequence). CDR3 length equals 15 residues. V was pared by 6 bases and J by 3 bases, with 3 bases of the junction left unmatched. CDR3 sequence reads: CASSRDRGPNQPQHF. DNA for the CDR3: TGTGCCAGCAGCCGGGACAGGGGGCCCAATCAGCCCCAGCATTTT.

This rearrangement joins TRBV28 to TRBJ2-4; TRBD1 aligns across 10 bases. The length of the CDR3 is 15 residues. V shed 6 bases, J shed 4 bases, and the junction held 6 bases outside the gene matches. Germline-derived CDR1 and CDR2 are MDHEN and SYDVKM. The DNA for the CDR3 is TGTGCCAGCAGCCGGGACAGGGGCTTGAAAAACATTCAGTACTTC. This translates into CASSRDRGLKNIQYF.